A single sample gave rise to the 17 T cell receptor beta chains below, sequenced in a study of T-cell reconstitution after alpha-beta-depleted transplantation in children (dated by TCRdb to 2016 to 2017). The sample's treatment or condition label, decoded: allogeneic hematopoietic cell transplantation with graft depleted of TCRalphabeta T cells and CD19 B cells. Libraries were built with PCR. For sequencing, an Illumina HiSeq 2500 was employed. TCR library preparation used molecular barcoding, with unique molecular identifiers applied to normalize quantification of the TCRbeta repertoire. Starting from the raw public reads, TCRdb applied fastp trimming at Q25, assembled clones with MiXCR and retained in-frame beta chains. CDR3 protein duplicates are merged, each entry listing the most common genes and DNA. The sample includes 800,000 to 1,000,000 distinct CDR3 sequences, with about 29% observed a single time. Roughly 28% of the sample lies in the top ten.

Sequences were derived from PBMCs, mostly from graft donor cells, sampled 360 days after TCRalphabeta/CD19-depleted stem cell transplant. These receptors originate from a boy under three years old who had a stem cell transplant for SCID, so the T cells may come from the graft donor.

This clonotype was counted only a few times. The CDR3 sequence is CASSSGSTHRTEAFF. The CDR3 bases are TGCGCCAGCAGCTCGGGATCGACACATCGTACTGAAGCTTTCTTT. The chain is built from TRBV5-1 and TRBJ1-1; D unclear. Germline V gives CDR1 SGHRS, CDR2 YFSETQ. The CDR3 loop spans 15 amino acids. V was cut by 3 bases and J by 5 bases, with 17 bases left in between.

This clonotype was seen more than once but under ten times. V is TRBV12-3 or TRBV12-4 and J is TRBJ2-7; the D gene is possibly TRBD2 (6 bases). The CDR3 sequence is 13 residues long. Trimming left V 7 bases short and J 1 base short, with 11 bases between. The CDR3 DNA sequence: TGTGCCAGCAACCGGGGGTGGTCCTACGAGCAGTACTTC. Translation gives CASNRGWSYEQYF.

This clonotype was seen a handful of times. V and J are TRBV20-1 and TRBJ2-3; no definite D call. This CDR3 is 12 amino acids long. V was trimmed by 3 bases and J by 7 bases, leaving 11 bases between them. In germline, CDR1 is DFQATT, CDR2 SNEGSKA (reference sequence). The CDR3: CSARPDLNTQYF. The CDR3 DNA reads TGCAGTGCTAGGCCAGACCTAAATACGCAGTATTTT.

This clonotype was detected only a few times. This sequence joins TRBV5-1 and TRBJ2-3; 8 bases match TRBD1. The germline V gene encodes CDR1 SGHRS and CDR2 YFSETQ. This CDR3 is 17 amino acids long. V shed 1 base and J 6 bases; nucleotides not matched to a gene: 13. The CDR3 spells CASSLPSGDRGWDTQYF. The CDR3 DNA sequence: TGCGCCAGCAGCTTGCCATCCGGAGACAGGGGATGGGATACGCAGTATTTT.

This clonotype was counted a few times. V usage is TRBV20-1 and J usage is TRBJ2-4; TRBD1 might be the D (5 bases). The germline V and J ends were trimmed by 7 bases and 6 bases, with 16 bases remaining between them. This CDR3 is 13 amino acids long. CDR1 and CDR2 from the germline V gene are DFQATT and SNEGSKA (reference sequence). For the CDR3, the DNA is TGCAGTGGGGGCCCAAAGCCTAGAAACATTCAGTACTTC. It translates to CSGGPKPRNIQYF.

The V and J genes are TRBV7-3 and TRBJ2-2; 8 nucleotides align to TRBD1. CDR3 size: 18 residues. V lost 2 bases to trimming and J lost 3 bases; unmatched junction nucleotides: 11. CDR1 is SGHTA, CDR2 FQGTGA, per germline. CDR3 amino acids: CASSLQAKDREDTGELFF. Written as DNA, the CDR3 is TGTGCCAGCAGCTTACAGGCCAAGGACAGGGAAGACACCGGGGAGCTGTTTTTT. Looking up the rest from reference TRBV7-3 and TRBJ2-2 gives the full variable domain: GAGVSQTPSNKVTEKGKYVELRCDPISGHTALYWYRQSLGQGPEFLIYFQGTGAADDSGLPNDRFFAVRPEGSVSTLKIQRTERGDSAVYLCASSLQAKDREDTGELFFGEGSRLTVL.

In its sample, this clonotype was seen once. The J gene is TRBJ2-5, the V gene TRBV29-1; possibly TRBD2 for D (7 bases). V lost 2 bases and J lost 5, with 30 bases in between. Germline CDR1 is SQVTM and CDR2 is ANQGSEA. The CDR3 extends over 19 amino acids. The chain's CDR3 is CSVELQGPGGGFAPETQYF. DNA of the CDR3: TGCAGCGTTGAACTCCAGGGGCCGGGAGGAGGTTTTGCACCGGAGACCCAGTACTTC.

This clonotype was seen more than once but under ten times. The chain links TRBV29-1 to TRBJ1-5; 7 bases align to TRBD1. V was pared by 6 bases and J by 2 bases, with 7 bases of the junction left unmatched. CDR3 length: 14 amino acids. Looked up from germline, CDR1 is SQVTM and CDR2 is ANQGSEA. Here the CDR3 DNA reads TGCAGCGTGAAGTCCGGGACAGGCAATCAGCCCCAGCATTTT. Translating gives CSVKSGTGNQPQHF.

V is TRBV29-1 and J is TRBJ2-4; no clear D. CDR1 is SQVTM, CDR2 ANQGSEA, per germline. Deletions cut 5 bases from V and 1 base from J, with 15 bases between. The CDR3 sequence is 15 residues long. CDR3 coding DNA: TGCAGCGTTCCCTCTGCGGATAGGGCCAAAAACATTCAGTACTTC. Residues: CSVPSADRAKNIQYF.

The chain employs TRBV20-1 and TRBJ2-7, with 8 bases lining up with TRBD1. This CDR3 spans 14 amino acids. Germline values: CDR1 DFQATT, CDR2 SNEGSKA (reference sequence). V shed 3 bases and J 3 bases; nucleotides not matched to a gene: 7. DNA of the CDR3: TGCAGTGCTAGGAGGACAGGGCCCCTCTACGAGCAGTACTTC. Translated: CSARRTGPLYEQYF.

V gene TRBV7-2 combines with J gene TRBJ1-1, with D maybe TRBD1 (6 bases). The germline V gene has CDR1 SGHTA and CDR2 FQGNSA. The V end lost 1 base, the J end lost 0 bases, and 9 bases lay between the germline ends. The CDR3 is 15 amino acids. The CDR3 protein is CASSLVYRVNTEAFF. In DNA form, the CDR3 reads TGTGCCAGCAGCTTAGTTTACAGGGTGAACACTGAAGCTTTCTTT.

This clonotype was recorded a few times. V is TRBV4-3 and J is TRBJ1-2; 9 positions agree with TRBD1. The V gene end was trimmed by 4 bases and the J gene end by 6 bases; junction bases not matched to a gene: 3. The CDR3 is 13 residues long. CDR1 and CDR2 from the germline V gene are LGHNA and YSLEER. The DNA of the CDR3 is TGCGCCAGCAGCCTCCGGACAGGGGATGGCTACACCTTC. Translated, it gives CASSLRTGDGYTF.

V is TRBV4-3 and J is TRBJ2-2, with 8 bases fitting TRBD1. CDR1 and CDR2 (germline): LGHNA, YSLEER. This CDR3 contains 16 residues. The ends lost 1 base at V and 3 bases at J; junction bases unmatched: 4. The chain's CDR3 is CASSQGGQGDTGELFF. The DNA for the CDR3 is TGCGCCAGCAGCCAAGGCGGACAGGGTGACACCGGGGAGCTGTTTTTT.

A few counts support this clonotype. The gene calls are TRBV15 and TRBJ2-6; the D is unclear. Per germline, CDR1 LNHNV and CDR2 YYDKDF (reference sequence). CDR3 length: 16 residues. Trimming stripped 1 base from V and 0 bases from J, with 7 bases between. CDR3: CATSRGRISGANVLTF. CDR3 DNA sequence: TGTGCCACCAGCAGAGGCAGAATCTCTGGGGCCAACGTCCTGACTTTC.

Ten or more counts support this clonotype. The rearrangement joins TRBV5-1 to TRBJ1-1; unclear D gene. The CDR3 contains 12 residues. Germline V lookup: CDR1 SGHRS, CDR2 YFSETQ. The V gene lost 2 bases and the J gene lost 1 base, with 3 bases spanning the gap. CDR3 nucleotides: TGCGCCAGCAGCTTCGGGAACACTGAAGCTTTCTTT. It codes for CASSFGNTEAFF.

There are a few counts of this clonotype. The chain combines TRBV29-1 with TRBJ1-1; D is uncertain. CDR3 length equals 13 residues. The germline V gene has CDR1 SQVTM and CDR2 ANQGSEA. V dropped 5 bases and J dropped 1 base, with 11 bases sitting between them. For the CDR3, the DNA is TGCAGCGTTCATCCGACGGCGAACACTGAAGCTTTCTTT. It specifies CSVHPTANTEAFF.

This clonotype was seen more than once but under ten times. J is TRBJ1-1 and V is TRBV20-1, with D hard to call. Germline-derived CDR1 and CDR2 are DFQATT and SNEGSKA (reference sequence). The CDR3 is 12 residues long. The chain's CDR3 is CSLAGGNTEAFF. The CDR3 DNA sequence: TGCAGCTTGGCGGGCGGGAACACTGAAGCTTTCTTT.